Each of the 28 T cell receptor beta chains below was sequenced from the same sample in a study of blood T cells in healthy people across ages. The use of a sample-barcoded 5' primer and a J-beta primer mix characterized a second PCR of about 6 to 11 cycles. MiXCR was run by TCRdb on the 5' RACE reads, yielding one entry per CDR3 protein. This sample carries 700,000 or so distinct CDR3 sequences, 40% to 50% of them seen once, and the ten largest clones take about 32%. The sample was blood. The receptors were gathered from a man older than 75 in good health.

The chain joins TRBV2 to TRBJ2-1, with D possibly being TRBD1 (6 bases). The V gene lost 9 bases and the J gene lost 6 bases, with 15 bases spanning the gap. The CDR3 length is 13 residues. Looked up from germline, CDR1 is SNHLY and CDR2 is FYNNEI. The CDR3 DNA reads TGTGCCAGTGGGACACAGATGGGCAATGAGCAGTTCTTC. Translated, it gives CASGTQMGNEQFF.

V and J are TRBV6-6 and TRBJ2-4; 7 bases match TRBD2. V lost 5 bases and J lost 13; bases outside the gene matches: 5. The CDR3 has 11 amino acids. CDR1 is MNHNY and CDR2 is SVGAGI in the germline V gene (reference sequence). The CDR3 sequence is CASSRAGEQYF. The CDR3 nucleotides are TGTGCCAGCAGTCGCGCGGGGGAGCAGTACTTC.

In this sample, this clonotype turned up a few times. The chain is built from TRBV20-1 and TRBJ2-5; 7 bases line up with TRBD2. V shed 0 bases, J shed 7 bases, and the junction held 5 bases outside the gene matches. The CDR3 runs 13 residues. Germline CDR1 is DFQATT and CDR2 is SNEGSKA (reference sequence). In nucleotides, the CDR3 is TGCAGTGCTAGAGACCGGGGGGTAGGGACCCAGTACTTC. It specifies CSARDRGVGTQYF.

This chain's CDR3 is CASRELGNEQFF. The CDR3 DNA reads TGTGCCAGCAGAGAACTAGGAAATGAGCAGTTCTTC. The rearrangement uses TRBV2 and TRBJ2-1, with D possibly matching TRBD2 (5 bases). The germline CDR1 and CDR2 sequences are SNHLY and FYNNEI. This CDR3 contains 12 residues. V was trimmed by 6 bases and J by 7 bases, leaving 10 bases between them. Filled out from reference TRBV2 and TRBJ2-1, the complete variable domain reads EPEVTQTPSHQVTQMGQEVILRCVPISNHLYFYWYRQILGQKVEFLVSFYNNEISEKSEIFDDQFSVERPDGSNFTLKIRSTKLEDSAMYFCASRELGNEQFFGPGTRLTVL.

The rearrangement joins TRBV12-3 or TRBV12-4 to TRBJ1-2, with D possibly TRBD1 on 5 matching bases. The germline V and J ends were trimmed by 3 bases and 8 bases, with 16 bases remaining between them. The CDR3 sequence is 14 residues long. The CDR3: CASSFTGPSDGYTF. The CDR3 region has the DNA TGTGCCAGCAGTTTTACAGGCCCCTCCGACGGCTACACCTTC.

This clonotype was seen a few times. The chain has TRBV12-3 or TRBV12-4 and TRBJ2-2; D gene unclear. Trimming shortened V by 3 bases and J by 5 bases, and 13 bases separated the two germline ends. CDR3 length: 15 amino acids. CDR3 region: CASSLVVGQTGELFF. The CDR3 coding sequence is TGTGCCAGCAGTTTGGTGGTTGGTCAAACCGGGGAGCTGTTTTTT.

This clonotype was counted at least ten times. The V call is TRBV20-1, the J call TRBJ2-1, with D uncertain. V was shortened by 2 bases and J by 3 bases, with 5 bases between the two germline ends. The CDR3 has 12 residues. Germline loops: CDR1 DFQATT, CDR2 SNEGSKA (reference sequence). The DNA for the CDR3 is TGCAGTGCTAGACCCATCTACAATGAGCAGTTCTTC. As protein: CSARPIYNEQFF.

The chain employs TRBV5-1 and TRBJ2-3; 12 positions agree with TRBD2. The germline V gene has CDR1 SGHRS and CDR2 YFSETQ. Trimming took 8 bases from V and 4 from J; bases not matched to a gene: 11. The length of the CDR3 is 16 residues. CDR3: CASPGLAGLGSDTQYF. The CDR3 DNA sequence: TGCGCCAGTCCGGGACTAGCGGGTCTAGGTTCAGATACGCAGTATTTT.

Details on this clonotype: The germline gene is not matched at one end of the junction; a read error may be the cause. The genes are TRBV6-6 and TRBJ2-3, with D unclear. This CDR3 contains 12 residues. Germline CDR1 is MNHNY and CDR2 is SVGAGI (reference sequence). The CDR3, as DNA: TGTGTCAGCAGCCCAACGGAAGATACGCAGTATTTT. Its protein product is CVSSPTEDTQYF.

This clonotype has a count of ten or more. This chain links TRBV4-2 with TRBJ2-7; tentatively, D is TRBD1 or TRBD2 (5 bases each). There are 15 residues in the CDR3. Between the trimmed V and J ends, which lost 1 base and 5 bases, there was a span of 15 bases. Germline values: CDR1 LGHNA, CDR2 YNFKEQ. CDR3 sequence: CASSQGIQLGDEQYF. In DNA form, the CDR3 reads TGTGCCAGCAGCCAAGGGATCCAGTTGGGGGACGAGCAGTACTTC.

At least ten counts were recorded for this clonotype. The chain links TRBV28 to TRBJ2-3; no clear D. V was pared by 5 bases and J by 5 bases, with 17 bases between. The CDR3 is 15 residues long. Germline loops: CDR1 MDHEN, CDR2 SYDVKM. CDR3 in DNA: TGTGCCAGCAGTCGATGGCGAAACCGTTTAGATACGCAGTATTTT. Protein sequence: CASSRWRNRLDTQYF.

This clonotype was observed a few times. The chain uses TRBV5-1 and TRBJ1-1; the match to TRBD1 covers 8 bases. Germline V gene sequence: CDR1 SGHRS, CDR2 YFSETQ. The CDR3 extends over 20 amino acids. The V segment lost 6 bases and the J segment 1 base; nucleotides outside the gene matches: 23. The CDR3 is CASKLPDRAPYGAENTEAFF. DNA of the CDR3: TGCGCCAGCAAACTCCCGGACAGGGCCCCCTACGGAGCGGAGAACACTGAAGCTTTCTTT.

The chain joins TRBV20-1 to TRBJ2-7; 8 bases are shared with TRBD1. The trim removed 3 bases at V and 3 bases at J, leaving 10 bases unmatched. CDR1 and CDR2 (germline): DFQATT, SNEGSKA (reference sequence). The CDR3 extends over 15 amino acids. This CDR3 reads CSARGSGGFFYEQYF. The CDR3 nucleotides are TGCAGTGCTAGGGGGTCAGGGGGCTTCTTCTACGAGCAGTACTTC.

The chain employs TRBV7-2 and TRBJ2-7, with 7 bases matching TRBD1. This CDR3 has 13 amino acids. Germline V gives CDR1 SGHTA, CDR2 FQGNSA. Germline trimming cut 3 bases from V and 8 bases from J; bases unmatched to any gene: 7. CDR3 DNA sequence: TGTGCCAGCAGCTTGCAGGGGGTTGGGAAGCAGTACTTC. Translating gives CASSLQGVGKQYF. The full variable domain, with the rest looked up from reference TRBV7-2 and TRBJ2-7, is GAGVSQSPSNKVTEKGKDVELRCDPISGHTALYWYRQSLGQGLEFLIYFQGNSAPDKSGLPSDRFSAERTGGSVSTLTIQRTQQEDSAVYLCASSLQGVGKQYFGPGTRLTVT.

The gene calls are TRBV28 and TRBJ2-4, with D perhaps matching TRBD1 or TRBD2 (5 bases each). V gave up 3 bases and J gave up 2 bases, with 17 bases separating them. Germline V CDR1 and CDR2: MDHEN, SYDVKM. This CDR3 has 17 residues. The CDR3 region is CASSLSGMRVTKNIQYF. The CDR3 DNA sequence: TGTGCCAGCAGTTTGTCAGGGATGAGGGTTACCAAAAACATTCAGTACTTC.

This clonotype has just a few counts. The V call is TRBV27, the J call TRBJ1-2; D might be TRBD1 (6 bases). This CDR3 region has 13 residues. Per the germline V gene, CDR1 is MNHEY and CDR2 is SMNVEV (reference sequence). The V gene lost 5 bases and the J gene lost 3 bases, with 10 bases spanning the gap. The CDR3 spells CASSPRTDYGYTF. The CDR3 DNA is TGTGCCAGCAGTCCCCGGACAGACTATGGCTACACCTTC.

The chain is built from TRBV20-1 and TRBJ2-4; 7 bases map to TRBD1. The J call may be mistaken, given a closer DNA end match to TRBJ2-7. This CDR3 has 14 residues. Germline loops: CDR1 DFQATT, CDR2 SNEGSKA (reference sequence). CDR3 sequence: CSARGRTGIHEQYF. CDR3 coding DNA: TGCAGTGCTAGAGGGCGGACAGGCATACACGAGCAGTACTTC.

The chain uses TRBV9 and TRBJ2-7, with D perhaps TRBD1 or TRBD2 (5 bases each). Trimming shortened V by 5 bases and J by 2 bases, and 11 bases separated the two germline ends. Germline V gives CDR1 SGDLS, CDR2 YYNGEE. This CDR3 spans 13 amino acids. The DNA of the CDR3 is TGTGCCAGCAGGGGGGAAGACACCTACGAGCAGTACTTC. This gives the protein CASRGEDTYEQYF.

This clonotype was seen a handful of times. The chain has TRBV7-2 and TRBJ2-7; D is possibly TRBD1 (6 bases). The CDR3 spans 14 residues. Germline V gives CDR1 SGHTA, CDR2 FQGNSA. V dropped 5 bases and J dropped 7 bases, with 18 bases sitting between them. CDR3 sequence: CASSATGSYNEQYF. Written as DNA, the CDR3 is TGTGCCAGCAGCGCGACAGGATCCTACAATGAGCAGTACTTC. Full variable domain (remainder filled in from reference TRBV7-2 and TRBJ2-7): GAGVSQSPSNKVTEKGKDVELRCDPISGHTALYWYRQSLGQGLEFLIYFQGNSAPDKSGLPSDRFSAERTGGSVSTLTIQRTQQEDSAVYLCASSATGSYNEQYFGPGTRLTVT.

This sequence joins TRBV7-2 and TRBJ1-6; possible D gene TRBD1, 5 bases. The CDR3 runs to 16 residues. Trimming cost V 0 bases and J 11 bases, with 17 bases left between them. The germline gives CDR1 SGHTA, CDR2 FQGNSA. The CDR3 here is CASSLALGQGEPPLHF. The CDR3 DNA reads TGTGCCAGCAGCTTAGCGCTGGGGCAGGGAGAGCCACCCCTCCACTTT.

This clonotype occurred a few times. This chain joins TRBV20-1 and TRBJ2-7, with D hard to call. Germline CDR1 DFQATT, CDR2 SNEGSKA (reference sequence). This CDR3 is 15 amino acids long. Trimming removed 0 bases at V and 2 bases at J, with 14 bases between. The CDR3 region has the DNA TGCAGTGCTAGAGATAGTAGCCAGAGGCCCTACGAGCAGTACTTC. As protein: CSARDSSQRPYEQYF.

The chain links TRBV6-2 or TRBV6-3 to TRBJ2-7; D is uncertain. Trimming left V 2 bases short and J 2 bases short, with 10 bases between. Germline lookup yields CDR1 MNHEY and CDR2 SVGEGT. This CDR3 is 14 amino acids long. The CDR3 DNA sequence: TGTGCCAGCAGTTACCCGACCAGGCCCTACGAGCAGTACTTC. Its translation is CASSYPTRPYEQYF.

The chain joins TRBV20-1 to TRBJ1-5; no firm D call. The germline V and J ends were trimmed by 4 bases and 9 bases, with 10 bases remaining between them. The CDR3 totals 11 residues. CDR1 is DFQATT, CDR2 SNEGSKA, per germline (reference sequence). CDR3 sequence reads: CSAIGEGPQHF. Written as DNA, the CDR3 is TGCAGTGCTATCGGCGAAGGGCCCCAGCATTTT.

This clonotype was detected only a few times. This chain connects TRBV20-1 to TRBJ2-5, with 9 bases lining up with TRBD1. The CDR3 loop spans 14 amino acids. From germline, CDR1 is DFQATT and CDR2 SNEGSKA (reference sequence). J gave up 11 bases and V 3 bases, and 13 bases lay outside the gene matches. The CDR3 region has the DNA TGCAGTGCTAGCTACAGGGGGCGTACGGGTGAGCAGTACTTC. It encodes CSASYRGRTGEQYF.

The chain couples TRBV5-5 to TRBJ2-2; D remains ambiguous. The V end lost 4 bases, the J end lost 8 bases, and 12 bases lay between the germline ends. CDR1 is SGHKS and CDR2 is YYEKEE in the germline V gene (reference sequence). This CDR3 region has 13 residues. CDR3 in amino acids: CASSPRPGGELFF. The CDR3 DNA sequence: TGTGCCAGCAGCCCAAGGCCTGGGGGGGAGCTGTTTTTT.

The CDR3 region is CASSQARGQETQYF. CDR3 bases: TGTGCCAGCAGCCAAGCCAGGGGGCAAGAGACCCAGTACTTC. The chain couples TRBV3-1 to TRBJ2-5, with 7 bases fitting TRBD1. CDR1 LGHDT and CDR2 YNNKEL come from the germline V gene (reference sequence). V was clipped by 1 base and J by 2 bases; unmatched bases: 1. CDR3 size: 14 residues.

The chain couples TRBV27 to TRBJ1-5, with 7 bases fitting TRBD1. Trimming took 5 bases from V and 7 from J; bases not matched to a gene: 8. From germline, CDR1 is MNHEY and CDR2 SMNVEV (reference sequence). This CDR3 region has 14 residues. Here the CDR3 reads CASSPGQDRQPQHF. The CDR3 region has the DNA TGTGCCAGCAGTCCCGGACAGGATCGACAGCCCCAGCATTTT.

The chain links TRBV29-1 to TRBJ2-1; D is unresolved. Germline V gene sequence: CDR1 SQVTM, CDR2 ANQGSEA. Trimming left V 4 bases short and J 9 bases short, with 16 bases between. The CDR3 extends over 13 amino acids. The CDR3 sequence is CSVAGAQMVEQFF. CDR3 nucleotides: TGCAGCGTTGCTGGAGCCCAGATGGTTGAGCAGTTCTTC.